A single TCR beta chain is shown here with its context. Its matching antigen is unknown. A multiplex PCR was run with 60 Vbeta primers and 13 Jbeta primers. Source study methods: Later, an analysis found approximately 80 million unique TCR beta chains, and around 12 million of these were shared. TCRdb's copy holds only in-frame clones and misses some; the assay was immunoSEQ multiplex PCR. The V and J calls and clone size come from that table; D and trimming were worked out from the DNA. Here the sample spans approximately 73,000 clones, around 77% being singletons. This entry comes from a study of cytomegalovirus exposure and HLA in healthy donors. Study-wide findings and caveats: According to the study, roughly 160 TCR beta chains were cytomegalovirus-associated. A later examination showed that TCR association rates differed by HLA locus, with DRB1 most and HLA-C fewest. With later analysis, a missense DCLRE1C variant became linked to TCR beta V- and J-gene trimming.

Germline V gene lookup returns CDR1 SGHRS and CDR2 YFSETQ. This CDR3 region has 12 residues. Trimming cost V 4 bases and J 2 bases, with 6 bases left between them. Sample: PBMCs. This chain uses TRBV5-1 with TRBJ2-5; D unclear. The origin of this receptor is a woman aged 40 to 50 in good health and CMV-seropositive. CDR3 nucleotides: TGCGCCAGCAGCAGAGATCAAGAGACCCAGTACTTC. Translated, it gives CASSRDQETQYF. Full variable domain (missing parts from reference TRBV5-1 and TRBJ2-5): KAGVTQTPRYLIKTRGQQVTLSCSPISGHRSVSWYQQTPGQGLQFLFEYFSETQRNKGNFPGRFSGRQFSNSRSEMNVSTLELGDSALYLCASSRDQETQYFGPGTRLLVL.